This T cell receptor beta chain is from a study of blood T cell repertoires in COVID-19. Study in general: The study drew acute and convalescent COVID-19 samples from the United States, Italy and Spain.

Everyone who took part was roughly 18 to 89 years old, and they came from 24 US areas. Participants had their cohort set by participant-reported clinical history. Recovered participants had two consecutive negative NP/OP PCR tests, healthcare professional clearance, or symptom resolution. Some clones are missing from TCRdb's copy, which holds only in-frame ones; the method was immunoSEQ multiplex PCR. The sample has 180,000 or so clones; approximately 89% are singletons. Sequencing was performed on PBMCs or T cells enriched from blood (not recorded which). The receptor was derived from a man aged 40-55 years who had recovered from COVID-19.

The CDR3 protein is CASSPGTGNGGYGYTF. The DNA for the CDR3 is TGTGCCAGCAGTCCGGGGACAGGGAACGGAGGGTATGGCTACACCTTC. The V gene is TRBV27, the J gene TRBJ1-2; the match to TRBD1 covers 9 bases. CDR1 MNHEY and CDR2 SMNVEV come from the germline V gene (reference sequence). There are 16 residues in the CDR3. V gave up 5 bases and J gave up 5 bases; unmatched junction bases: 12.